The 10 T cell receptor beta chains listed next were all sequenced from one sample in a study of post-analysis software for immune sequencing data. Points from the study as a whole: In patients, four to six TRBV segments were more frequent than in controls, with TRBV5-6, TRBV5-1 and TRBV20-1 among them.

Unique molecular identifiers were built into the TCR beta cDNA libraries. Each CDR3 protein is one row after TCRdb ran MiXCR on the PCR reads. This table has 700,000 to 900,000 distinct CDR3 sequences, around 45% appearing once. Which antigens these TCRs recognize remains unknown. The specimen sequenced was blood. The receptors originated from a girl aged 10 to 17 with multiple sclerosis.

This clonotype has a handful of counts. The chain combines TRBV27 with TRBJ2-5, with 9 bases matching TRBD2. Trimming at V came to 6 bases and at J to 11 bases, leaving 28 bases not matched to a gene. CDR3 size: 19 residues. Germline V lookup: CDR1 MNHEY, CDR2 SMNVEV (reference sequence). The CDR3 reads CASSPSPISGSAGLWEQYF. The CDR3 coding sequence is TGTGCCAGCAGCCCAAGCCCTATTAGCGGGAGTGCCGGGCTTTGGGAGCAGTACTTC.

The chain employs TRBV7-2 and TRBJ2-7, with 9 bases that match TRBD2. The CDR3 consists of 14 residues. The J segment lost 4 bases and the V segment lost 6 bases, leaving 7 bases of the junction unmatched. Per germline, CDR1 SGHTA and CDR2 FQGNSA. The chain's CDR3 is CASSSLAGGYEQYF. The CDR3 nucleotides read TGTGCCAGCAGTTCCTTGGCGGGAGGGTACGAGCAGTACTTC.

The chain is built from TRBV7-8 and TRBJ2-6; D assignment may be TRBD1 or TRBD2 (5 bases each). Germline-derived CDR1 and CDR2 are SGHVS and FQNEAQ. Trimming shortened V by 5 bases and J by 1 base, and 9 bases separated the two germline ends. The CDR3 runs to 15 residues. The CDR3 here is CASSRDVSGANVLTF. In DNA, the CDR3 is TGTGCCAGCAGCCGGGACGTTTCTGGGGCCAACGTCCTGACTTTC.

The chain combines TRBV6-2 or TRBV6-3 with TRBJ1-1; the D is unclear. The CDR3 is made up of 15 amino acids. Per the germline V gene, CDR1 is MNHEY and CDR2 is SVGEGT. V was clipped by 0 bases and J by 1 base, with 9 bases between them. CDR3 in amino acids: CASSYSYLGNTEAFF. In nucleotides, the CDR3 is TGTGCCAGCAGTTACTCGTACTTAGGGAACACTGAAGCTTTCTTT.

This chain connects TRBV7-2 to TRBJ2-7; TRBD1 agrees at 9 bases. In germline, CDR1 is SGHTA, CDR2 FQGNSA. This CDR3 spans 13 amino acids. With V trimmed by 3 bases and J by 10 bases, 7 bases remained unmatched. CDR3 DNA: TGTGCCAGCAGCTTGGGGACAGGGAGGAATCAGTACTTC. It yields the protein CASSLGTGRNQYF.

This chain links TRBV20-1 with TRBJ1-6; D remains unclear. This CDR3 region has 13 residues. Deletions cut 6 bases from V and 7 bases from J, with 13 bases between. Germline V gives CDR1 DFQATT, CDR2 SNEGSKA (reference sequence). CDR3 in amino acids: CSASMTANSPLHF. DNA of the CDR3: TGCAGTGCCTCGATGACCGCAAATTCACCCCTCCACTTT.

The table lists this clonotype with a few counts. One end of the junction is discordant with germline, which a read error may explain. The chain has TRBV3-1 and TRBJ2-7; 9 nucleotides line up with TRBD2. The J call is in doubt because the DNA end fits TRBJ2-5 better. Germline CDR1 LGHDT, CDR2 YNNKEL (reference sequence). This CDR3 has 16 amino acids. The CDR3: CASGHLLAGGEETQYF. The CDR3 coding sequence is TGTGCCAGCGGCCATTTACTAGCGGGCGGAGAAGAGACCCAGTACTTC.

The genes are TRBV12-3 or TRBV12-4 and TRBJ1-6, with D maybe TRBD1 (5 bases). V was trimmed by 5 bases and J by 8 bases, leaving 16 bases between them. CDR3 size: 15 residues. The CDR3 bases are TGTGCCAGCAGTAGACACAGGTTTGAGGATTCACCCCTCCACTTT. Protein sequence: CASSRHRFEDSPLHF.

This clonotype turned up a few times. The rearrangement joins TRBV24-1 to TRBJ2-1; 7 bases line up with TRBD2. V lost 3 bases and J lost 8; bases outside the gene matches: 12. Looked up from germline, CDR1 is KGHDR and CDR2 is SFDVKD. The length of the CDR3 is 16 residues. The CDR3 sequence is CATSDSGSGIRDEQFF. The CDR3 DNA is TGTGCCACCAGTGATAGTGGCAGCGGGATTCGGGATGAGCAGTTCTTC.

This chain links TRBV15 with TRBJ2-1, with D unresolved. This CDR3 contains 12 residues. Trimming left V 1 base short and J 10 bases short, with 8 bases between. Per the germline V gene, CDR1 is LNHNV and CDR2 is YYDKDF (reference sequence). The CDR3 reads CATSRGTMEQFF. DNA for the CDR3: TGTGCCACCAGCAGAGGAACAATGGAGCAGTTCTTC.